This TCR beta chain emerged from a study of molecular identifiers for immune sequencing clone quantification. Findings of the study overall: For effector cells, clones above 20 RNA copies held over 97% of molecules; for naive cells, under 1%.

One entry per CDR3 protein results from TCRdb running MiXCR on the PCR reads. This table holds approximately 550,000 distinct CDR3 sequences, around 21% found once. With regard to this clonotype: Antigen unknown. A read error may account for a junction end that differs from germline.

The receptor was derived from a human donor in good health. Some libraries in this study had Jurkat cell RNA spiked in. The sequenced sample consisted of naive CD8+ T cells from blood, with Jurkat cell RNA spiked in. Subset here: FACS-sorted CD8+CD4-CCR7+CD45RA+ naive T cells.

In DNA, the CDR3 is TGTGCCAGCAGTTACTTCAAGAGGGGGCGCGGCACTGATACGCAGTATTTT. It translates to CASSYFKRGRGTDTQYF. The chain has TRBV6-2 or TRBV6-3 and TRBJ2-3; 7 nucleotides line up with TRBD1. The V gene's germline CDR1 is MNHEY and CDR2 SVGEGT. The CDR3 is made up of 17 amino acids.